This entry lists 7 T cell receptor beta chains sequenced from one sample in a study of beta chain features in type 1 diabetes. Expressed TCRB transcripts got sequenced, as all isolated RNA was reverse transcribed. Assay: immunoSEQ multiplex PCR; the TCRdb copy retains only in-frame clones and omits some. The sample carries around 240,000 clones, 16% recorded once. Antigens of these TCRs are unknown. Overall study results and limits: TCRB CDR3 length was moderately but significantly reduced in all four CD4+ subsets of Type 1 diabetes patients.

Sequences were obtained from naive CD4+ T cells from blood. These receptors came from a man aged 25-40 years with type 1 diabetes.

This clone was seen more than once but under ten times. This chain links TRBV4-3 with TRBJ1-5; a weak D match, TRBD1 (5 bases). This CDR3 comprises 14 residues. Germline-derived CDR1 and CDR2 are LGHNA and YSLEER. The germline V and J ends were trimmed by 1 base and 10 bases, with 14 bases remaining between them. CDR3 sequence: CASSQGGVFIPQHF. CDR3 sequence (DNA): TGCGCCAGCAGCCAAGGGGGGGTTTTTATACCCCAGCATTTT.

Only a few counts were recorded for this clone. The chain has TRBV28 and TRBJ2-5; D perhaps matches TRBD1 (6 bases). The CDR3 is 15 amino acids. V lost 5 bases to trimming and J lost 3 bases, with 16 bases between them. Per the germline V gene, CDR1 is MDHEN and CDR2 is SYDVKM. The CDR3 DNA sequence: TGTGCCAGCAGTCAACAGGGAATAGGGAAAGAGACCCAGTACTTC. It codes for CASSQQGIGKETQYF.

The CDR3 region is CASSLGGRGNEQFF. CDR3 DNA sequence: TGCGCCAGCAGCTTGGGCGGGAGAGGGAATGAGCAGTTCTTC. The rearrangement links TRBV5-1 to TRBJ2-1; TRBD2 agrees at 7 bases. The V gene's germline CDR1 is SGHRS and CDR2 YFSETQ. V lost 0 bases to trimming and J lost 7 bases; unmatched junction nucleotides: 4. CDR3 length: 14 amino acids.

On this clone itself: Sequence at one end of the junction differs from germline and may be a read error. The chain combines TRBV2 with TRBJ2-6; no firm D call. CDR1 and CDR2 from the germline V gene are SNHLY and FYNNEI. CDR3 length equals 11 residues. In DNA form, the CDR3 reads TGTGCCAGCAGTCAAGCCAACGTCCTGACTTTC. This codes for CASSQANVLTF.

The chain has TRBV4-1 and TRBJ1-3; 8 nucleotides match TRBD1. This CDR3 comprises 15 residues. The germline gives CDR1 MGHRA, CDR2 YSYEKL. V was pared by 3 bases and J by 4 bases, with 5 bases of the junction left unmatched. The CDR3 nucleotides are TGCGCCAGCAGCCAGGCAACAGGGGGAGGAAACACCATATATTTT. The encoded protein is CASSQATGGGNTIYF.

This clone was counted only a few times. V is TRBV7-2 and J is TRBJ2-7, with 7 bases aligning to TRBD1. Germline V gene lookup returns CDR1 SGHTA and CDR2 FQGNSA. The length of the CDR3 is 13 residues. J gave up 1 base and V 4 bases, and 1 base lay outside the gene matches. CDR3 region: CASSSGQSYEQYF. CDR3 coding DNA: TGTGCCAGCAGCTCGGGACAGTCCTACGAGCAGTACTTC.

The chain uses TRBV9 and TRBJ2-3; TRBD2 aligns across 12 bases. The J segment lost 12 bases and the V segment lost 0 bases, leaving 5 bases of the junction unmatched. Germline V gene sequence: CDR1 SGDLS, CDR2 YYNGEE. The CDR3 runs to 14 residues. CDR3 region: CASSVGLAGASQYF. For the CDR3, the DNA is TGTGCCAGCAGCGTAGGACTAGCGGGGGCCAGTCAGTATTTT.